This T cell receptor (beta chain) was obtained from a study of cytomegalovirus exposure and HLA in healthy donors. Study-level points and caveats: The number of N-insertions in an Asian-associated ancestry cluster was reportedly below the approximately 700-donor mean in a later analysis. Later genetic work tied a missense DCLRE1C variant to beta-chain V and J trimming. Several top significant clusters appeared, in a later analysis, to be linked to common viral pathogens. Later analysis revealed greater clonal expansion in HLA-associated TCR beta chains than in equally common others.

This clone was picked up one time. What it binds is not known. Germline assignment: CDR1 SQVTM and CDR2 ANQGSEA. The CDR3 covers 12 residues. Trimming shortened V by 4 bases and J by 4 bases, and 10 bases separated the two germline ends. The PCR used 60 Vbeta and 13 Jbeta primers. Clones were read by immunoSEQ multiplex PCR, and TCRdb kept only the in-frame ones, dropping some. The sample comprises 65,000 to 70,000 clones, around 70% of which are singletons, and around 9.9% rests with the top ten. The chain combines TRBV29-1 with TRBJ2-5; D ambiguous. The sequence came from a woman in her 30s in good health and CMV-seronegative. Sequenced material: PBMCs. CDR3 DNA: TGCAGCGTTGTTAACTATCGAGAGACCCAGTACTTC. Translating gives CSVVNYRETQYF.